The 5 T cell receptor beta chains in this list originate from one sample, sequenced in a study of technical replicates of blood from a handful of donors. This table comes from immunoSEQ multiplex PCR, and its TCRdb copy is limited to in-frame clones, with some not included. The sample lists 60,000 to 70,000 clones; 95% to 98% were seen once. Sequenced input: T cells isolated from PBMCs. All receptors derive from a human donor in good health.

Here the CDR3 reads CASGWVGFHNEQFF. The CDR3 nucleotides are TGCGCCAGCGGTTGGGTGGGCTTTCACAATGAGCAGTTCTTC. The J gene is TRBJ2-1, the V gene TRBV10-2; the D is unclear. The CDR3 sequence is 14 residues long. Trimming cost V 8 bases and J 5 bases, with 16 bases left between them. Germline V gives CDR1 WSHSY, CDR2 SAAADI.

V gene TRBV19 combines with J gene TRBJ1-2; D possibly corresponds to TRBD1 (6 bases). This CDR3 region has 15 residues. V was cut by 5 bases and J by 8 bases, with 21 bases left in between. Per the germline V gene, CDR1 is LNHDA and CDR2 is SQIVND (reference sequence). CDR3 in amino acids: CASSSRTEWLEGYTF. The CDR3 bases are TGTGCCAGTAGTTCTCGGACAGAATGGCTTGAAGGCTACACCTTC.

J is TRBJ2-1 and V is TRBV25-1; TRBD1 might be the D (6 bases). The ends were cut back, 1 base at V and 12 bases at J, with 10 bases in the middle. CDR3 size: 12 residues. The germline V gene has CDR1 MGHDK and CDR2 SYGVNS. The CDR3 sequence is CASSESTGTQFF. In nucleotides, the CDR3 is TGTGCCAGCAGTGAATCGACAGGTACGCAGTTCTTC.

The chain is built from TRBV11-3 and TRBJ1-5; 9 bases map to TRBD1. With V trimmed by 0 bases and J by 5 bases, 14 bases remained unmatched. The CDR3 runs 19 residues. Looked up from germline, CDR1 is SGHNT and CDR2 is YENEEA. CDR3 sequence: CASSLDLGQGERLHQPQHF. The CDR3 DNA reads as TGTGCCAGCAGCTTAGACTTGGGACAGGGAGAAAGATTGCATCAGCCCCAGCATTTT.

The chain couples TRBV4-1 to TRBJ1-4; perhaps TRBD1 as D (6 bases). Germline V CDR1 and CDR2: MGHRA, YSYEKL. CDR3 length: 12 residues. V lost 5 bases to trimming and J lost 8 bases, with 9 bases between them. This CDR3 reads CASSTTGEKLFF. The CDR3 region has the DNA TGCGCCAGCAGCACAACAGGGGAAAAACTGTTTTTT.